In its sample, the clone carrying this TCR beta chain was seen once. These data originate in a study of control samples from healthy donors and cancer patients. CDR3 length: 13 amino acids. Germline CDR1 SQVTM, CDR2 ANQGSEA. Deletions cut 3 bases from V and 5 bases from J, with 12 bases between. Some clones are missing from TCRdb's copy, which holds only in-frame ones; the method was immunoSEQ multiplex PCR. The sample has under 450,000 clones, over 75% seen once. The TCR originated in a man aged 35 to 55 with head and neck cancer. The chain uses TRBV29-1 and TRBJ2-3; tentative D call: TRBD1 (6 bases). Sequencing was carried out using PBMCs. The CDR3 DNA reads TGCAGCGTTGAGTGGCAGGGGAAAGATACGCAGTATTTT. It yields the protein CSVEWQGKDTQYF.